This T cell receptor (beta chain) was found in a study of blood T cell repertoires in COVID-19. Study-level background: From T cells, B-cell-depleted T cells, or PBMCs came the material, which was cDNA or gDNA.

Looked up from germline, CDR1 is MNHEY and CDR2 is SVGEGT. The length of the CDR3 is 15 residues. V lost 2 bases to trimming and J lost 1 base, with 6 bases between them. Per the study methods: Reference gene primers were amplified, and this amplification served to estimate nucleated cell counts. Method: immunoSEQ multiplex PCR; TCRdb's copy keeps in-frame clones and lacks some. The V and J calls and clone size were taken over from that table, and D and trimming were inferred from the DNA. The data hold under 250,000 clones, with more than 70% observed a single time. The origin of this receptor is an elderly woman with acute or convalescent COVID-19. The genes are TRBV6-2 or TRBV6-3 and TRBJ2-6; perhaps TRBD2 as D (6 bases). Specimen: peripheral blood. CDR3 residues: CASSYGGSGANVLTF. CDR3 sequence (DNA): TGTGCCAGCAGTTACGGGGGGTCTGGGGCCAACGTCCTGACTTTC.